Shown below are 27 T cell receptor beta chains from a single sample sequenced in a study of low-dose radiotherapy and immunotherapy resistance in tumors. TRAV and TRBV primers primed cDNA for both TCRalpha and TCRbeta. TCRs were put through 20 to 25 PCR cycles of amplification with Phusion. A constant-region primer and the V-primer adapter served as the primer pair. Each CDR3 protein is one row after TCRdb ran MiXCR on the reads. This table has around 9,000 distinct CDR3 sequences, 69% appearing once. These receptors were obtained from a human donor with advanced metastatic prostate, ovarian, gallbladder or colorectal cancer (not recorded which). This table probably holds off-target reads from a library built for another chain.

This rearrangement joins TRBV5-1 to TRBJ2-2, with D perhaps TRBD1 (6 bases). The CDR3 loop spans 15 amino acids. V shed 4 bases and J shed 0 bases, with 10 bases lying between them. The germline V gene has CDR1 SGHRS and CDR2 YFSETQ. CDR3 sequence: CASSTTGSNTGELFF. The DNA for the CDR3 is TGCGCCAGCAGCACCACAGGGTCGAACACCGGGGAGCTGTTTTTT.

The chain links TRBV29-1 to TRBJ1-2; TRBD1 is a possible D gene (6 bases). Trimming cost V 7 bases and J 5 bases, with 14 bases left between them. The CDR3 loop spans 12 amino acids. Germline V CDR1 and CDR2: SQVTM, ANQGSEA. The CDR3 DNA reads TGCAGCGCTGGGGGAGGGGGATATGGCTACACCTTC. It codes for CSAGGGGYGYTF.

The V call is TRBV29-1, the J call TRBJ1-6, with D hard to call. Per the germline V gene, CDR1 is SQVTM and CDR2 is ANQGSEA. This CDR3 has 13 residues. Trimming took off 6 bases at V and 7 bases at J, with 13 bases between the two ends. For the CDR3, the DNA is TGCAGCGTCTTGGAAACAGCAAATTCACCCCTCCACTTT. Translation gives CSVLETANSPLHF.

The chain links TRBV11-2 to TRBJ2-7; D gene uncertain. V was trimmed by 1 base and J by 4 bases, leaving 8 bases between them. Germline values: CDR1 SGHAT, CDR2 FQNNGV. The CDR3 contains 13 residues. The CDR3 bases are TGTGCCAGCAGCTTAGGAAGATATTACGAGCAGTACTTC. This translates into CASSLGRYYEQYF.

The chain recombines TRBV11-2 with TRBJ1-4; 7 bases agree with TRBD1. The ends lost 2 bases at V and 0 bases at J; junction bases unmatched: 6. In germline, CDR1 is SGHAT, CDR2 FQNNGV. There are 17 residues in the CDR3. CDR3 in amino acids: CASSLRTGPATNEKLFF. CDR3 coding DNA: TGTGCCAGCAGCTTACGGACAGGACCAGCAACTAATGAAAAACTGTTTTTT. Drawing the rest from reference TRBV11-2 and TRBJ1-4, the complete variable domain is EAGVAQSPRYKIIEKRQSVAFWCNPISGHATLYWYQQILGQGPKLLIQFQNNGVVDDSQLPKDRFSAERLKGVDSTLKIQPAKLEDSAVYLCASSLRTGPATNEKLFFGSGTQLSVL.

This chain uses TRBV6-2 or TRBV6-3 with TRBJ2-5; a weak D match, TRBD2 (6 bases). Germline assignment: CDR1 MNHEY and CDR2 SVGEGT. V lost 6 bases and J lost 5, with 13 bases in between. The CDR3 has 13 residues. This CDR3 is CASRAPGRETQYF. The CDR3 nucleotides read TGTGCCAGCAGGGCCCCAGGGAGGGAGACCCAGTACTTC.

The V and J genes are TRBV9 and TRBJ2-1; D is uncertain. The germline CDR1 and CDR2 sequences are SGDLS and YYNGEE. The CDR3 runs to 14 residues. V lost 0 bases and J lost 8, with 12 bases in between. The CDR3 nucleotides are TGTGCCAGCAGCGTAGTTGACGGCATCTATGAGCAGTTCTTC. Protein sequence: CASSVVDGIYEQFF.

There are a few counts of this clonotype. The CDR3 DNA sequence: TGTGCCAGCAGCCGGGGACTAGCGCTTCAAGAGACCCAGTACTTC. Amino acids: CASSRGLALQETQYF. The J gene is TRBJ2-5, the V gene TRBV7-2; TRBD2 aligns across 10 bases. V shed 5 bases, J shed 2 bases, and the junction held 5 bases outside the gene matches. Germline V gene lookup returns CDR1 SGHTA and CDR2 FQGNSA. The CDR3 runs 15 residues.

The genes are TRBV4-1 and TRBJ2-2; 8 nucleotides line up with TRBD2. This CDR3 has 16 residues. J was trimmed by 5 bases and V by 0 bases; bases with no gene match: 5. CDR1 and CDR2 from the germline V gene are MGHRA and YSYEKL. CDR3 region: CASSQERERGTGELFF. The DNA for the CDR3 is TGCGCCAGCAGCCAAGAACGAGAGCGGGGGACCGGGGAGCTGTTTTTT.

In its sample, this clonotype was seen once. The rearrangement links TRBV4-1 to TRBJ2-1, with D maybe TRBD1 (6 bases). The CDR3 runs to 15 residues. V lost 1 base and J 5 bases, leaving 12 bases between the germline ends. From germline, CDR1 is MGHRA and CDR2 YSYEKL. This CDR3 reads CASSQVGAGDNEQFF. CDR3 coding DNA: TGCGCCAGCAGCCAAGTAGGGGCAGGGGACAATGAGCAGTTCTTC.

The rearrangement joins TRBV5-5 to TRBJ1-1; maybe TRBD1 (5 bases). CDR1 is SGHKS and CDR2 is YYEKEE in the germline V gene (reference sequence). The CDR3 has 14 amino acids. V lost 4 bases to trimming and J lost 2 bases, with 12 bases between them. The CDR3 DNA sequence: TGTGCCAGCAGCCCATGGGGGGTTAACACTGAAGCTTTCTTT. It translates to CASSPWGVNTEAFF. The full variable domain, in which reference TRBV5-5 and TRBJ1-1 provide the parts outside the CDR3, is DAGVTQSPTHLIKTRGQQVTLRCSPISGHKSVSWYQQVLGQGPQFIFQYYEKEERGRGNFPDRFSARQFPNYSSELNVNALLLGDSALYLCASSPWGVNTEAFFGQGTRLTVV.

The rearrangement joins TRBV3-1 to TRBJ2-1; 12 bases agree with TRBD2. The CDR3 runs 13 residues. The germline V gene has CDR1 LGHDT and CDR2 YNNKEL (reference sequence). With 8 bases clipped from V and 6 bases from J, the junction kept 2 bases outside the gene matches. CDR3 sequence reads: CASLTSGGNEQFF. DNA of the CDR3: TGTGCCAGCTTGACTAGCGGGGGCAATGAGCAGTTCTTC.

The V and J genes are TRBV29-1 and TRBJ2-1; 11 positions agree with TRBD2. V gave up 1 base and J gave up 3 bases; unmatched junction bases: 5. Germline V CDR1 and CDR2: SQVTM, ANQGSEA. The CDR3 has 16 amino acids. In DNA, the CDR3 is TGCAGCGTTGAAGGTTCCCTAGCGGGAGGCTACAATGAGCAGTTCTTC. It translates to CSVEGSLAGGYNEQFF.

The J gene is TRBJ2-6, the V gene TRBV5-1; D possibly corresponds to TRBD2 (6 bases). This CDR3 region has 16 residues. The germline V gene encodes CDR1 SGHRS and CDR2 YFSETQ. V dropped 6 bases and J dropped 0 bases, with 13 bases sitting between them. The CDR3 region is CASTLREFSGANVLTF. CDR3 in DNA: TGCGCCAGCACCCTCCGGGAGTTCTCTGGGGCCAACGTCCTGACTTTC.

V and J are TRBV19 and TRBJ2-2; 8 positions agree with TRBD1. Germline V gene sequence: CDR1 LNHDA, CDR2 SQIVND (reference sequence). The CDR3 consists of 14 residues. The V and J ends lost 6 bases and 1 base, in that order; junction bases with no gene match: 1. This chain's CDR3 is CASRGTGNTGELFF. The CDR3 DNA is TGTGCCAGTAGGGGGACAGGGAACACCGGGGAGCTGTTTTTT. The variable domain in full, completed from reference TRBV19 and TRBJ2-2, reads DGGITQSPKYLFRKEGQNVTLSCEQNLNHDAMYWYRQDPGQGLRLIYYSQIVNDFQKGDIAEGYSVSREKKESFPLTVTSAQKNPTAFYLCASRGTGNTGELFFGEGSRLTVL.

The chain combines TRBV7-2 with TRBJ1-5; D is undetermined. With 5 bases removed from V and 0 bases from J, the gap between germline ends came to 11 bases. The germline gives CDR1 SGHTA, CDR2 FQGNSA. The CDR3 extends over 15 amino acids. The CDR3 DNA follows: TGTGCCAGCAGCCCAGGATGGGGTAGCAATCAGCCCCAGCATTTT. Translation gives CASSPGWGSNQPQHF.

This clonotype was seen just once. The rearrangement links TRBV7-9 to TRBJ2-7; 7 bases fit TRBD1. The CDR3 covers 13 residues. The junction had 1 base not matched to a gene; V was cut back by 4 bases and J by 1 base. From germline, CDR1 is SEHNR and CDR2 FQNEAQ (reference sequence). CDR3 coding DNA: TGTGCCAGCAGCTGGGGACAGTCCTACGAGCAGTACTTC. Protein: CASSWGQSYEQYF. The full variable domain, with the rest looked up from reference TRBV7-9 and TRBJ2-7, is DTGVSQNPRHKITKRGQNVTFRCDPISEHNRLYWYRQTLGQGPEFLTYFQNEAQLEKSRLLSDRFSAERPKGSFSTLEIQRTEQGDSAMYLCASSWGQSYEQYFGPGTRLTVT.

The chain combines TRBV5-1 with TRBJ1-3, with D hard to call. The CDR3 consists of 15 residues. The V gene's germline CDR1 is SGHRS and CDR2 YFSETQ. The V gene lost 0 bases and the J gene lost 3 bases, with 10 bases spanning the gap. The CDR3 protein is CASSLGSLGGNTIYF. CDR3 DNA sequence: TGCGCCAGCAGCTTGGGCAGCCTGGGTGGAAACACCATATATTTT.

The V and J genes are TRBV13 and TRBJ2-1, with TRBD2 as a possible D gene (5 bases). V lost 7 bases and J 0 bases, leaving 10 bases between the germline ends. The CDR3 loop spans 14 amino acids. Germline V gene sequence: CDR1 PRHDT, CDR2 FYEKMQ (reference sequence). The CDR3 sequence: CASNAGSSYNEQFF. For the CDR3, the DNA is TGTGCCAGCAACGCGGGCTCCTCCTACAATGAGCAGTTCTTC.

The chain joins TRBV5-1 to TRBJ1-4; 8 positions match TRBD1. J gave up 7 bases and V 6 bases, and 8 bases lay outside the gene matches. Per germline, CDR1 SGHRS and CDR2 YFSETQ. CDR3 length equals 14 residues. The CDR3 DNA is TGCGCCAGCACCCAGGGGGCTGCGGGTGAAAAACTGTTTTTT. It specifies CASTQGAAGEKLFF.

This chain connects TRBV11-2 to TRBJ2-7; TRBD2 is a possible D gene (6 bases). The V end was cut by 3 bases, the J end by 2 bases, with 14 bases between. The germline gives CDR1 SGHAT, CDR2 FQNNGV. The CDR3 runs to 15 residues. CDR3 sequence: CASSFGRGITYEQYF. The CDR3, as DNA: TGTGCCAGCAGCTTCGGACGGGGGATCACCTACGAGCAGTACTTC.

The chain links TRBV2 to TRBJ2-2; 13 positions agree with TRBD2. The length of the CDR3 is 19 residues. The germline V gene encodes CDR1 SNHLY and CDR2 FYNNEI. With 0 bases clipped from V and 5 bases from J, the junction kept 9 bases outside the gene matches. The CDR3 DNA sequence: TGTGCCAGCAGTGAAGCGCAACTAGCGGGAGGGCCACGGACCGGGGAGCTGTTTTTT. It yields the protein CASSEAQLAGGPRTGELFF.

The rearrangement links TRBV2 to TRBJ2-5, with TRBD2 matching 14 bases. Germline lookup yields CDR1 SNHLY and CDR2 FYNNEI. The trim removed 6 bases at V and 2 bases at J, leaving 5 bases unmatched. CDR3 length equals 16 residues. For the CDR3, the DNA is TGTGCCAGCAGCCACGGGACTAGCGGGAGACAAGAGACCCAGTACTTC. This gives the protein CASSHGTSGRQETQYF. Using reference TRBV2 and TRBJ2-5 for the parts outside the CDR3, the full variable domain is EPEVTQTPSHQVTQMGQEVILRCVPISNHLYFYWYRQILGQKVEFLVSFYNNEISEKSEIFDDQFSVERPDGSNFTLKIRSTKLEDSAMYFCASSHGTSGRQETQYFGPGTRLLVL.

This clonotype occurred once. The chain employs TRBV20-1 and TRBJ1-2; D is uncertain. From germline, CDR1 is DFQATT and CDR2 SNEGSKA (reference sequence). The V gene lost 0 bases and the J gene lost 2 bases, with 19 bases spanning the gap. The CDR3 contains 17 residues. The CDR3: CSARDQSGGPENYGYTF. The CDR3 bases are TGCAGTGCTAGAGATCAGAGTGGAGGGCCGGAGAACTATGGCTACACCTTC.

V is TRBV13 and J is TRBJ2-4; TRBD2 agrees at 7 bases. Trimming took 0 bases from V and 14 from J; bases not matched to a gene: 13. Germline CDR1 is PRHDT and CDR2 is FYEKMQ (reference sequence). This CDR3 contains 15 residues. CDR3 amino acids: CASSLGGRAGSTEYF. As DNA, the CDR3 is TGTGCCAGCAGCTTAGGTGGGAGGGCTGGGTCAACCGAGTACTTC. Looking up the rest from reference TRBV13 and TRBJ2-4 gives the full variable domain: AAGVIQSPRHLIKEKRETATLKCYPIPRHDTVYWYQQGPGQDPQFLISFYEKMQSDKGSIPDRFSAQQFSDYHSELNMSSLELGDSALYFCASSLGGRAGSTEYFGAGTRLSVL.

This clonotype showed up just a few times. The chain combines TRBV5-1 with TRBJ2-3, with TRBD2 identical over 11 bases. The V gene's germline CDR1 is SGHRS and CDR2 YFSETQ. The CDR3 is 21 residues long. V lost 3 bases, J lost 2 bases, and 20 bases stayed unmatched. The CDR3 sequence: CASSSWTAFGASGGHTDTQYF. The DNA of the CDR3 is TGCGCCAGCAGCTCGTGGACGGCTTTCGGCGCTAGCGGGGGGCACACAGATACGCAGTATTTT.

The chain joins TRBV28 to TRBJ2-7; D is ambiguous. CDR3 length equals 13 residues. Trimming pared 2 bases from V and 4 bases from J, leaving 9 bases between. The germline V gene encodes CDR1 MDHEN and CDR2 SYDVKM. CDR3: CASSLAVAYEQYF. DNA of the CDR3: TGTGCCAGCAGTTTAGCGGTTGCATACGAGCAGTACTTC.